This T cell receptor (beta chain) was identified during a study of cytomegalovirus exposure and HLA in healthy donors. CDR1 is GTSNPN, CDR2 SVGIG, per germline (reference sequence). V shed 2 bases, J shed 6 bases, and the junction held 4 bases outside the gene matches. The CDR3 covers 15 residues. To note about this clone: Antigen specificity is unknown.

As for the donors, each was a healthy bone marrow donor. Findings and caveats of the study: With later analysis, a missense DCLRE1C variant became linked to TCR beta V- and J-gene trimming.

Use of 60 Vbeta and 13 Jbeta primers characterized the PCR. Per the study methods: It was a later analysis that counted 79 million or so unique TCR beta chains, of which some 10 million were shared. Libraries were prepared by immunoSEQ multiplex PCR; TCRdb keeps only in-frame clonotypes and omits some of them. V, J and clone size derive from that table, while D and trimming were established from the DNA sequence. The table lists approximately 110,000 clones, approximately 70% of them singletons. The chain uses TRBV30 and TRBJ1-6; TRBD1 matches at 10 bases. The receptor's source is a man aged 55-75 years in good health and CMV-seropositive. Sequences were obtained from PBMCs. This chain's CDR3 is CAWSRDRGSNSPLHF. The CDR3 DNA reads as TGTGCCTGGAGTAGGGACAGGGGCTCTAATTCACCCCTCCACTTT.